This T cell receptor beta chain was captured in a study of cytomegalovirus exposure and HLA in healthy donors. Whole-study results and caveats: In a later analysis, a missense DCLRE1C variant was linked to TCR beta V- and J-gene trimming. A later analysis found common viral pathogens apparently linked to several of the most significant clusters. Previously analyzed data showed that most TCR beta V segments were productive at a frequency of about 87% or about 30%.

Trimming left V 6 bases short and J 1 base short, with 13 bases between. CDR1 is SGHRS and CDR2 is YFSETQ in the germline V gene. There are 14 residues in the CDR3. Primers included in the PCR were 60 Vbeta and 13 Jbeta primers. This table comes from immunoSEQ multiplex PCR, and its TCRdb copy is limited to in-frame clones, with some not included. This repertoire comprises approximately 110,000 clones; its ten largest clones make up 0.5% to 0.7%. There were likely unrecorded immune exposures, though donors were nominally healthy when sampled. As concerns this clone: Its antigen is not identified.

The sequence was collected from a man aged 45-65 years in good health and CMV-seronegative. Sequenced material: PBMCs. This chain connects TRBV5-1 to TRBJ1-1, with D tentatively TRBD1 (6 bases). The CDR3 region has the DNA TGCGCCAGCACCGAACAGGGACGGAACACTGAAGCTTTCTTT. Amino acids: CASTEQGRNTEAFF.